This T cell receptor beta chain was captured by sequencing in a study of brain T cells in children with intractable seizures. This CDR3 is built from 17 residues. V was clipped by 5 bases and J by 0 bases, with 19 bases between them. Germline values: CDR1 SGHNT, CDR2 YENEEA. The time point here: blood from clinic visit 5 months post-surgery; TSC patient then seizure free. The sequenced cases were selected for having the highest brain T cell transcript signatures. At least one anti-epileptic drug was given before surgery. Data came from immunoSEQ multiplex PCR; TCRdb stores just in-frame clones and leaves some out. Of 340,000 or so clones in the sample, over 90% were seen once.

The clonotype originates from a boy less than two years old with tuberous sclerosis and intractable seizures. The sequences come from peripheral blood, collected about 5 months after surgery. This sequence joins TRBV11-3 and TRBJ2-5; no clear D gene. The CDR3 bases are TGTGCCAGCAGCCGAAACCCCCGTTCCTCCCACCAAGAGACCCAGTACTTC. This translates into CASSRNPRSSHQETQYF.